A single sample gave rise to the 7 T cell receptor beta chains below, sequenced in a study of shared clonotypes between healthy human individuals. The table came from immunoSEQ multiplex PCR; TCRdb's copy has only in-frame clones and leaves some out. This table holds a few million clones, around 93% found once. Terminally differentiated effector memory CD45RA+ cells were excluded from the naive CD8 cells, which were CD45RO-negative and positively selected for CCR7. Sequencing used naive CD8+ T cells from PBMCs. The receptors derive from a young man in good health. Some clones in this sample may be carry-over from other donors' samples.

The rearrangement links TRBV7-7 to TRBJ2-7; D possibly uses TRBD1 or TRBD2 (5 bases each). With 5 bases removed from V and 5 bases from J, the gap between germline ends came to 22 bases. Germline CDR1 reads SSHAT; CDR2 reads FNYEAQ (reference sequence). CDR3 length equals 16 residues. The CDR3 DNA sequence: TGTGCCAGCAGCCAGAGCGCCGGGACGGTGCTACACGAGCAGTACTTC. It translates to CASSQSAGTVLHEQYF.

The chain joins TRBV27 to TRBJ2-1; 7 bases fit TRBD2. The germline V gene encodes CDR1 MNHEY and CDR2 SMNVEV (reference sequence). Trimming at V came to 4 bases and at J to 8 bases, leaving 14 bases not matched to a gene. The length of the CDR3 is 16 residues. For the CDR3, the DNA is TGTGCCAGCAGTTCCGGACTAGTAGCGGGCGGCGATGAGCAGTTCTTC. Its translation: CASSSGLVAGGDEQFF.

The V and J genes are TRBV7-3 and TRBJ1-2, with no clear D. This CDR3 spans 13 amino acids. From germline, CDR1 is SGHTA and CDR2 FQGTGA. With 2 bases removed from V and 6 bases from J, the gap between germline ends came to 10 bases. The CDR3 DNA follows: TGTGCCAGCAGCTTAGGAGGGTTCGATGGCTACACCTTC. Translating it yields CASSLGGFDGYTF. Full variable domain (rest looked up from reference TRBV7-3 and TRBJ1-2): GAGVSQTPSNKVTEKGKYVELRCDPISGHTALYWYRQSLGQGPEFLIYFQGTGAADDSGLPNDRFFAVRPEGSVSTLKIQRTERGDSAVYLCASSLGGFDGYTFGSGTRLTVV.

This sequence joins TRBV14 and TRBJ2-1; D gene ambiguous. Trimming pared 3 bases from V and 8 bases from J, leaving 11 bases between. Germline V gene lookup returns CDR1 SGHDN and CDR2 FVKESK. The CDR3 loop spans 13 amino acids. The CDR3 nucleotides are TGTGCCAGCAGCCAGGTACTGTGGGATGAGCAGTTCTTC. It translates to CASSQVLWDEQFF.

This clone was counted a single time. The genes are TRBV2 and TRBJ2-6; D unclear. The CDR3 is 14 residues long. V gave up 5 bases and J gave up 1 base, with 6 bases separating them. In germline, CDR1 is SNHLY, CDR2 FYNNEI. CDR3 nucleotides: TGTGCCAGCAGTACGAGGTCTGGGGCCAACGTCCTGACTTTC. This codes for CASSTRSGANVLTF.

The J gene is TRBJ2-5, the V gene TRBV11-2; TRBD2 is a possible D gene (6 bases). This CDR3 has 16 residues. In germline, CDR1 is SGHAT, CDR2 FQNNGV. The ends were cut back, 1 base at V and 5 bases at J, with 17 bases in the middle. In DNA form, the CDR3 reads TGTGCCAGCAGCTTAGCGAAGAGCAGGCGGGACGAGACCCAGTACTTC. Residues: CASSLAKSRRDETQYF.

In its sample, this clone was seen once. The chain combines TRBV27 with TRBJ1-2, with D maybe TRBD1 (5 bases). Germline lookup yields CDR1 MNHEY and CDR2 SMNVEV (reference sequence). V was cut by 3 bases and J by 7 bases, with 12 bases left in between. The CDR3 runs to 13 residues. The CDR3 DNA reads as TGTGCCAGCAGTTTTTGGCAGGGAGTTGGCTACACCTTC. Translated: CASSFWQGVGYTF.